A selection of T cell receptor beta chains follows, all from one sample in a study of blood T cell repertoires in COVID-19. Here immunoSEQ multiplex PCR was the method, and the copy in TCRdb shows in-frame clones only, minus some. The table shows more than 95,000 clones, with around four fifths occurring only once. Sequenced: peripheral blood. The receptors were gathered from a man aged 30 to 39 with acute or convalescent COVID-19. Each CDR3 is given with its conserved first and last residue. The D gene is left open where the match is weak. Where a row states a size, it is once, few, many or the class of an expanded clone; other rows omit it.

abundance | j_gene | d_gene | v_gene | CDR3aa | CDR3nt
NA | TRBJ2-7 | TRBD2 | TRBV7-8 | CASSRGLAGTPYEQYF | TGTGCCAGCAGTCGAGGACTAGCGGGAACCCCCTACGAGCAGTACTTC
once | TRBJ2-2 | NA | TRBV4-1 | CASSQAVRDTYTGELFF | TGCGCCAGCAGCCAAGCAGTTCGGGACACCTACACCGGGGAGCTGTTTTTT
NA | TRBJ1-5 | NA | TRBV6-5 | CASSYSNSGQPQHF | TGTGCCAGCAGTTACTCGAACAGTGGGCAGCCCCAGCATTTT
NA | TRBJ1-1 | TRBD1 | TRBV6-6 | CASSRGQTNTEAFF | TGTGCCAGCAGCCGGGGACAGACGAACACTGAAGCTTTCTTT
NA | TRBJ1-4 | NA | TRBV19 | CASRDPGRGHEKLFF | TGTGCCAGCCGTGACCCAGGGCGAGGACATGAAAAACTGTTTTTT
NA | TRBJ2-7 | TRBD1 | TRBV25-1 | CASSPRDRGVYEQYF | TGTGCCAGCAGTCCCCGGGACAGGGGCGTGTACGAGCAGTACTTC
NA | TRBJ1-2 | NA | TRBV4-1 | CASSQDRDTGSYTF | TGCGCCAGCAGCCAAGATAGGGACACTGGTAGCTACACCTTC
NA | TRBJ2-1 | TRBD2 | TRBV4-1 | CASSQASREYNEQFF | TGCGCCAGCAGCCAAGCGTCGCGGGAGTACAATGAGCAGTTCTTC
NA | TRBJ2-1 | TRBD2 | TRBV9 | CASSVSAGGSFEQFF | TGTGCCAGCAGCGTATCGGCGGGGGGGTCCTTTGAGCAGTTCTTC
NA | TRBJ2-2 | TRBD1 | TRBV7-9 | CASSANTGGRKVFF | TGTGCCAGCAGCGCCAATACAGGGGGAAGAAAGGTGTTTTTT
NA | TRBJ1-4 | NA | TRBV6-5 | CASSYSIRAGEKLFF | TGTGCCAGCAGTTACTCGATACGGGCGGGTGAAAAACTGTTTTTT
NA | TRBJ1-1 | TRBD1 | TRBV5-1 | CASRGTVNTEAFF | TGCGCCAGCAGGGGGACAGTGAACACTGAAGCTTTCTTT
few | TRBJ2-1 | TRBD1 | TRBV19 | CASSNQGARYEQFF | TGTGCCAGTAGTAATCAGGGGGCGCGGTATGAGCAGTTCTTC
once | TRBJ2-1 | TRBD2 | TRBV30 | CAYGGVNYNEQFF | TGTGCCTACGGGGGGGTTAACTACAATGAGCAGTTCTTC
NA | TRBJ2-1 | NA | TRBV5-4 | CASSYTYNEQFF | TGTGCCAGCAGCTACACCTACAATGAGCAGTTCTTC
NA | TRBJ2-7 | NA | TRBV3-1/TRBV3-2 | CASSQERPAYEQYF | TGTGCCAGCAGCCAAGAGCGGCCGGCCTACGAGCAGTACTTC
NA | TRBJ2-3 | TRBD2 | TRBV9 | CASSPRTSGGAGDTQYF | TGTGCCAGCAGCCCTCGGACTAGCGGGGGGGCGGGAGATACGCAGTATTTT
NA | TRBJ2-3 | TRBD2 | TRBV7-2 | CASSSSGRSTDTQYF | TGTGCCAGCAGCTCTAGCGGGAGAAGCACAGATACGCAGTATTTT
NA | TRBJ2-2 | TRBD1 | TRBV18 | CASSPVPTGTGSGELFF | TGTGCCAGCTCACCTGTCCCTACAGGGACAGGGTCCGGGGAGCTGTTTTTT
NA | TRBJ2-1 | NA | TRBV12-3/TRBV12-4 | CASSPVAGEQFF | TGTGCCAGCAGCCCAGTAGCAGGGGAGCAGTTCTTC
NA | TRBJ1-5 | NA | TRBV7-8 | CASSLAEGWSNQPQHF | TGTGCCAGCAGCTTAGCGGAGGGTTGGAGCAATCAGCCCCAGCATTTT
NA | TRBJ1-5 | TRBD1 | TRBV23-1 | CASSLQTGRYNQPQHF | TGCGCCAGCAGTCTCCAGACAGGGAGGTACAATCAGCCCCAGCATTTT
NA | TRBJ2-7 | NA | TRBV6-6 | CASSHRDNSYEQYF | TGTGCCAGCAGCCACCGGGACAACTCCTACGAGCAGTACTTC
few | TRBJ1-4 | NA | TRBV30 | CAWSGGPGEKLFF | TGTGCCTGGAGTGGGGGGCCGGGAGAAAAACTGTTTTTT
NA | TRBJ1-2 | NA | TRBV3-1/TRBV3-2 | CASSVQGLNYGYTF | TGTGCCAGCAGCGTGCAGGGTTTAAACTATGGCTACACCTTC
NA | TRBJ2-5 | NA | TRBV5-1 | CASSLVSGPQETQYF | TGCGCCAGCAGCTTGGTCTCGGGTCCCCAAGAGACCCAGTACTTC
NA | TRBJ1-2 | TRBD1 | TRBV19 | CASSILGTGGNYGYTF | TGTGCCAGTAGTATATTGGGGACAGGGGGCAACTATGGCTACACCTTC
once | TRBJ1-5 | NA | TRBV6-5 | CASSYGTEFNQPQHF | TGTGCCAGCAGTTACGGTACAGAATTCAATCAGCCCCAGCATTTT
NA | TRBJ1-2 | NA | TRBV6-1 | CASSEGHGREGYGYTF | TGTGCCAGCAGTGAAGGACACGGCCGGGAGGGCTATGGCTACACCTTC
NA | TRBJ1-5 | NA | TRBV19 | CASTPRGGRGNQPQHF | TGTGCCAGTACCCCCCGGGGAGGGAGGGGCAATCAGCCCCAGCATTTT
NA | TRBJ1-4 | TRBD1 | TRBV29-1 | CSVSTGAGEKLFF | TGCAGCGTATCGACAGGGGCGGGTGAAAAACTGTTTTTT
NA | TRBJ2-2 | TRBD1 | TRBV2 | CAKQGLGTGELFF | TGTGCCAAACAGGGGTTGGGCACCGGGGAGCTGTTTTTT
NA | TRBJ2-6 | NA | TRBV7-9 | CASSLAGAGANVLTF | TGTGCCAGCAGCTTAGCGGGGGCGGGGGCCAACGTCCTGACTTTC
NA | TRBJ2-1 | TRBD2 | TRBV5-1 | CASSFNRLAGNNEQFF | TGCGCCAGCAGCTTCAACAGACTAGCGGGAAACAATGAGCAGTTCTTC